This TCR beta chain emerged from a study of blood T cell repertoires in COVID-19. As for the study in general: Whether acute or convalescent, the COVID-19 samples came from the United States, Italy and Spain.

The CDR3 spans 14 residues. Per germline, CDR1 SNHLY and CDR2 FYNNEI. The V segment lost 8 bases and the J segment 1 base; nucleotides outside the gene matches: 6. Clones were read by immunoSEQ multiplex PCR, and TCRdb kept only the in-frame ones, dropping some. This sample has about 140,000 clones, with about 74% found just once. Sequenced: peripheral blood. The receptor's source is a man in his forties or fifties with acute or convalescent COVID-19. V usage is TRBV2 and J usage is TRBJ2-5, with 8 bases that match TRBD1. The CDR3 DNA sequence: TGTGCCAGCGGTTACACAGGGGGCCAAGAGACCCAGTACTTC. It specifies CASGYTGGQETQYF.